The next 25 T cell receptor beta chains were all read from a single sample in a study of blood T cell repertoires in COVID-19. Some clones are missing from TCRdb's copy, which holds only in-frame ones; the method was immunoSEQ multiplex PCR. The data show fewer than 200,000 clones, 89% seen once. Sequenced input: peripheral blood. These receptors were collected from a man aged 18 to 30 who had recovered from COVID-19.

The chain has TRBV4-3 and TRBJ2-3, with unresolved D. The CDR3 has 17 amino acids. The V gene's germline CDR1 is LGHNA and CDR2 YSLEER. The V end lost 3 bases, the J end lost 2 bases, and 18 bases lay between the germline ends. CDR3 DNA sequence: TGCGCCAGCAGCCACCTCCCAAGCCAGCAGGACACAGATACGCAGTATTTT. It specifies CASSHLPSQQDTDTQYF.

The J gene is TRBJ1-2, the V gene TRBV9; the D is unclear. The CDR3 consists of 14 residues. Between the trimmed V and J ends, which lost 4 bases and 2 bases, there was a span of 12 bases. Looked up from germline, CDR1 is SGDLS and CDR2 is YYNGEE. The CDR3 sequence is CASSSTTLNYGYTF. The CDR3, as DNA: TGTGCCAGCAGCTCCACGACATTAAACTATGGCTACACCTTC.

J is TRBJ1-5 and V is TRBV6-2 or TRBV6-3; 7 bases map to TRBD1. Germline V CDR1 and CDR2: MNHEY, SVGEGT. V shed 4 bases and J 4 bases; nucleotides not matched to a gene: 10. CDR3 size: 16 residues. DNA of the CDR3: TGTGCCAGCAGTTCCTTGACAGGGAAGGGGAATCAGCCCCAGCATTTT. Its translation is CASSSLTGKGNQPQHF.

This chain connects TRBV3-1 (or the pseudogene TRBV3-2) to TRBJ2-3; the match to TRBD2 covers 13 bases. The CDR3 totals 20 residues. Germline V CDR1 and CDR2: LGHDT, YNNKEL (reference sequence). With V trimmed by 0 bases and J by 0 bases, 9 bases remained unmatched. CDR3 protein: CASSQETGLAGDWSTDTQYF. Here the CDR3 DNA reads TGTGCCAGCAGCCAAGAAACCGGACTAGCGGGAGATTGGAGCACAGATACGCAGTATTTT.

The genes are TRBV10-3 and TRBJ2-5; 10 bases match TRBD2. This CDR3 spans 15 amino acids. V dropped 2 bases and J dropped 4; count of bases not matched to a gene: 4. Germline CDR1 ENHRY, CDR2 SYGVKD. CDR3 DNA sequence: TGTGCCATCAGTGAGAGTTCTAGCGGGGGAGAGACCCAGTACTTC. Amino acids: CAISESSSGGETQYF.

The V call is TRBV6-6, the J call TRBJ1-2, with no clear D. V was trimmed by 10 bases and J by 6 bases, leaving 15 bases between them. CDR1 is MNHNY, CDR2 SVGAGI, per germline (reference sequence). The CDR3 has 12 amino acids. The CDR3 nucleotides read TGTGCCATCTTGAGGACTGGAGATGGCTACACCTTC. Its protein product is CAILRTGDGYTF.

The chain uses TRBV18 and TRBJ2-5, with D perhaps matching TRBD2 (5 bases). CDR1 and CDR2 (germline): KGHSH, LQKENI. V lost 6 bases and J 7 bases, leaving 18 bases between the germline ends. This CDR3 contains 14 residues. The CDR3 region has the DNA TGTGCCAGCTCGCCAGGAGGTATTACCGGGACCCAGTACTTC. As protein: CASSPGGITGTQYF.

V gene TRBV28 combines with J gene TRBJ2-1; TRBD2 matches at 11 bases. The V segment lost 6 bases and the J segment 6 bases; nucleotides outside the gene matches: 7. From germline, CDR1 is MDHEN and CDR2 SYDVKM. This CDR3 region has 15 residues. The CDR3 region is CASSHSGRGGNEQFF. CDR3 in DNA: TGTGCCAGCAGCCATAGCGGGAGGGGCGGCAATGAGCAGTTCTTC.

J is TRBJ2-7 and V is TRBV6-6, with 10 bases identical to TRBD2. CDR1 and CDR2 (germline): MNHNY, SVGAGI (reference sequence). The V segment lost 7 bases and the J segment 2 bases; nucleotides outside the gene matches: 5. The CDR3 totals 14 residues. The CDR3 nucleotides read TGTGCCAGCATGGGAGCGGGAGGGACCTACGAGCAGTACTTC. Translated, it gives CASMGAGGTYEQYF.

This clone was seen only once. CDR3 sequence reads: CASSSRQGAYYGYTF. CDR3 in DNA: TGCGCCAGCAGCTCTCGACAGGGGGCATACTATGGCTACACCTTC. The chain employs TRBV5-1 and TRBJ1-2; 10 bases are shared with TRBD1. CDR1 and CDR2 (germline): SGHRS, YFSETQ. V gave up 3 bases and J gave up 3 bases; unmatched junction bases: 5. The CDR3 extends over 15 amino acids.

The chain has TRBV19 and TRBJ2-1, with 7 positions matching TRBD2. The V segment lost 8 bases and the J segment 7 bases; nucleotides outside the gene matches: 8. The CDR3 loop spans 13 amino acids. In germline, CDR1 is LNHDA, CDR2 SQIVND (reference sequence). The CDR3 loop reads CASGGRARNEQFF. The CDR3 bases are TGTGCCAGTGGAGGGAGGGCCAGGAATGAGCAGTTCTTC.

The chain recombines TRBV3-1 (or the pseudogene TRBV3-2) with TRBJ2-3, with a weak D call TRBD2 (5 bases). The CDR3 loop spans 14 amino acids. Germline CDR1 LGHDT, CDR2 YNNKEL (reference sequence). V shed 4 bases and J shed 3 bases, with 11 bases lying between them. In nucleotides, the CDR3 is TGTGCCAGCAGCCCCTCTGGAGGTACAGATACGCAGTATTTT. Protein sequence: CASSPSGGTDTQYF.

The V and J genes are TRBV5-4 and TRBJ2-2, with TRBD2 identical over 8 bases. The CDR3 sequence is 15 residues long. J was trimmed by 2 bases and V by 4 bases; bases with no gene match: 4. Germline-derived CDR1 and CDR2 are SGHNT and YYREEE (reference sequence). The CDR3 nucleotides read TGTGCCAGCAGCAGCGGGACTAGAAACACCGGGGAGCTGTTTTTT. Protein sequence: CASSSGTRNTGELFF.

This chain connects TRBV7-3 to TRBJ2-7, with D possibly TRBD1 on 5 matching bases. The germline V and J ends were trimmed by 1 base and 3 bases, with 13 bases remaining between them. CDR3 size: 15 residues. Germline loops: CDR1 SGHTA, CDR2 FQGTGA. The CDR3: CASSLKGESFYEQYF. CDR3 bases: TGTGCCAGCAGCTTAAAAGGGGAATCCTTCTACGAGCAGTACTTC.

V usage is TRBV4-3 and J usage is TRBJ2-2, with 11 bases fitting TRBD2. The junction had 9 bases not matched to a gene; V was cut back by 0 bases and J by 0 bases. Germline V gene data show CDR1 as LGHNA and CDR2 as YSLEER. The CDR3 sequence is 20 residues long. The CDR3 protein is CASSQDYLLAGGTNTGELFF. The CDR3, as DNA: TGCGCCAGCAGCCAAGATTACCTCCTAGCGGGAGGTACGAACACCGGGGAGCTGTTTTTT.

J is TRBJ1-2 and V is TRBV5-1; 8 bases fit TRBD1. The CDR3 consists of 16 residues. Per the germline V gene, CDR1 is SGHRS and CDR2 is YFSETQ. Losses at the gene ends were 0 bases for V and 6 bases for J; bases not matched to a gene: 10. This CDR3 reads CASSLEIPRGPHGYTF. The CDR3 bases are TGCGCCAGCAGCTTGGAGATTCCCAGGGGGCCGCATGGCTACACCTTC.

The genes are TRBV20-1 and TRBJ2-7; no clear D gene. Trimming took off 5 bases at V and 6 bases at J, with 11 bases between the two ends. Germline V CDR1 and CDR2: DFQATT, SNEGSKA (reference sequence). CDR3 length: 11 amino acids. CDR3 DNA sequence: TGCAGTGCTCACGGTGGTAGCGAGCAGTACTTC. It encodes CSAHGGSEQYF.

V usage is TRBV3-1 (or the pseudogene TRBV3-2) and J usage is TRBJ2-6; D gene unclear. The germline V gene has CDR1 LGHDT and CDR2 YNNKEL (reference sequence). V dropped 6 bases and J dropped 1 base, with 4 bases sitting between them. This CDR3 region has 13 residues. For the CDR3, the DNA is TGTGCCAGCAGTTATTCTGGGGCCAACGTCCTGACTTTC. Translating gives CASSYSGANVLTF.

The CDR3 loop is CASSFFAGGPEETQYF. CDR3 in DNA: TGTGCCAGCAGCTTCTTCGCGGGAGGCCCCGAAGAGACCCAGTACTTC. This chain links TRBV11-2 with TRBJ2-5, with TRBD2 identical over 8 bases. Trimming cost V 3 bases and J 3 bases; bases outside gene matches: 9. The germline CDR1 and CDR2 sequences are SGHAT and FQNNGV. The CDR3 is 16 residues long.

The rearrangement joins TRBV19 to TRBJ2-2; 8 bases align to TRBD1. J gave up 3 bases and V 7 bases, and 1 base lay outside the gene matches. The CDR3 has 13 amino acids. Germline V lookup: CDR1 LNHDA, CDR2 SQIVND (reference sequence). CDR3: CASNRGDTGELFF. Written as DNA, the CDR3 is TGTGCCAGTAACAGGGGGGACACCGGGGAGCTGTTTTTT.

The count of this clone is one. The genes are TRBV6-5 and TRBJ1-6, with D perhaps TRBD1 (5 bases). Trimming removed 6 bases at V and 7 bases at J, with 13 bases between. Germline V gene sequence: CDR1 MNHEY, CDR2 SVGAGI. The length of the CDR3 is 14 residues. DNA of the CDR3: TGTGCCAGCAGCCGGGACTTGCCAAATTCACCCCTCCACTTT. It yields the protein CASSRDLPNSPLHF.

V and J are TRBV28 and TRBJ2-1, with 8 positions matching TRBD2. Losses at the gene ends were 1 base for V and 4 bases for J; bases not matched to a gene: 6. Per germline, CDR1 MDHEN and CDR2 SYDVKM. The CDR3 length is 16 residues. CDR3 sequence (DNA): TGTGCCAGCAGTTTATTGGCTAGCGGGCCTTACAATGAGCAGTTCTTC. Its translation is CASSLLASGPYNEQFF.

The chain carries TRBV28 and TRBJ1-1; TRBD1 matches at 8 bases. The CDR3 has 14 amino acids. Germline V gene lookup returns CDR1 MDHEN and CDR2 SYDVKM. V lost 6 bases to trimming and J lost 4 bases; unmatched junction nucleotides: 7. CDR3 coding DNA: TGTGCCAGCAGGCGGACAGGGTCGAGCACTGAAGCTTTCTTT. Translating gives CASRRTGSSTEAFF.

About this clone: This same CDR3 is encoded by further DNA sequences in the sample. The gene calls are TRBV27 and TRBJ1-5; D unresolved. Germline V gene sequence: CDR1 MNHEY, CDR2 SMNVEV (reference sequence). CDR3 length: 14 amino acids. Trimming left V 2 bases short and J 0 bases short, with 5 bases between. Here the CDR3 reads CASSLRGSNQPQHF. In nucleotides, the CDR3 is TGTGCCAGCAGTTTACGGGGTAGCAATCAGCCCCAGCATTTT.

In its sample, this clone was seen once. The CDR3 loop reads CAWSVLRRTGSNTEAFF. In nucleotides, the CDR3 is TGTGCCTGGAGTGTATTAAGGAGGACAGGGTCGAACACTGAAGCTTTCTTT. This sequence joins TRBV30 and TRBJ1-1; 8 bases align to TRBD1. CDR1 is GTSNPN and CDR2 is SVGIG in the germline V gene (reference sequence). V lost 0 bases, J lost 1 base, and 10 bases stayed unmatched. The CDR3 is 17 residues long. The full variable domain, its missing parts supplied by reference TRBV30 and TRBJ1-1, is SQTIHQWPATLVQPVGSPLSLECTVEGTSNPNLYWYRQAAGRGLQLLFYSVGIGQISSEVPQNLSASRPQDRQFILSSKKLLLSDSGFYLCAWSVLRRTGSNTEAFFGQGTRLTVV.